This T cell receptor (beta chain) came from a study of cytomegalovirus exposure and HLA in healthy donors. TCRdb's copy holds only in-frame clones and misses some; the assay was immunoSEQ multiplex PCR. The table records under 300,000 clones, around 85% of them present only once. As concerns this clone: The antigen remains undetermined.

Whole-study results and caveats: Under in vitro conditions, a few CMV-associated chains were confirmed as specific for CMV antigens. The study designated some 180 TCR beta chains cytomegalovirus-associated.

V shed 3 bases and J shed 4 bases, with 14 bases lying between them. This CDR3 comprises 15 residues. Germline-derived CDR1 and CDR2 are LGHNA and YNFKEQ. The V and J genes are TRBV4-2 and TRBJ2-3; a possible D gene is TRBD2 (6 bases). The clonotype originates from a woman younger than 30 in good health and CMV-seronegative. Sequencing was performed on PBMCs. CDR3 nucleotides: TGTGCCAGCAGCCAGGACTATTTAGGCCCAGATACGCAGTATTTT. Protein sequence: CASSQDYLGPDTQYF.